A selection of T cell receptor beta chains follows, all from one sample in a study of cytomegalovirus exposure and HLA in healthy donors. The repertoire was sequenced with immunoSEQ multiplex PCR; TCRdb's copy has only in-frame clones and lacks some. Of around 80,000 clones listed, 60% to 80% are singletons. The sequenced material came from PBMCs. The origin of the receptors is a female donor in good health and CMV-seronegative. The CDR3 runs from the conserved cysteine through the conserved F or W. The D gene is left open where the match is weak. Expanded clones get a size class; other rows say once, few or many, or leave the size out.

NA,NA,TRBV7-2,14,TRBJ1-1,CASSRTQGNTEAFF,TGTGCCAGCAGCCGAACCCAGGGGAACACTGAAGCTTTCTTT
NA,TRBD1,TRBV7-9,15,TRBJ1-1,CASSSRTGLNTEAFF,TGTGCCAGCAGCTCAAGGACAGGCTTGAACACTGAAGCTTTCTTT
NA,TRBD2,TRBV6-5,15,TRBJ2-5,CASSRRTSSQETQYF,TGTGCCAGCAGCCGCCGGACTAGCAGCCAAGAGACCCAGTACTTC
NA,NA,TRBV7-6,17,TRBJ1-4,CASSSAPPGATNEKLFF,TGTGCCAGCAGCTCCGCCCCCCCGGGAGCAACTAATGAAAAACTGTTTTTT
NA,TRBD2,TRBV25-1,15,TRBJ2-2,CASSPSGSDTGELFF,TGTGCCAGCAGTCCTAGCGGGAGTGACACCGGGGAGCTGTTTTTT
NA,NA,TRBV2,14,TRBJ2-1,CASSEIDTVNEQFF,TGTGCCAGCAGTGAAATAGACACCGTAAATGAGCAGTTCTTC
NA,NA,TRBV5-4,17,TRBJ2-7,CASSLQGRGGASYEQYF,TGTGCCAGCAGCTTACAGGGACGTGGGGGTGCATCCTACGAGCAGTACTTC
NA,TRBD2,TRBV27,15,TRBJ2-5,CASRPTSGARETQYF,TGTGCCAGCAGGCCGACTAGCGGGGCACGAGAGACCCAGTACTTC
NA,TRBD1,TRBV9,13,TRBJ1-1,CASSTDRVDEAFF,TGTGCCAGCAGCACGGACAGGGTTGATGAAGCTTTCTTT
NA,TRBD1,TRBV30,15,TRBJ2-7,CAWSASGTGLYEQYF,TGTGCCTGGAGTGCATCCGGGACAGGTCTTTACGAGCAGTACTTC
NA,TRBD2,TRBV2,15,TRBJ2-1,CASSVLGGGYNEQFF,TGTGCCAGCAGTGTTCTGGGGGGGGGATACAATGAGCAGTTCTTC
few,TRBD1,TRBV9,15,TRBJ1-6,CASSASGTGDSPLHF,TGTGCCAGCAGCGCTTCCGGGACAGGGGACTCACCCCTCCACTTT
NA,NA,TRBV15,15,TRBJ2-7,CATSRDNPGGYEQYF,TGTGCCACCAGCAGAGATAACCCCGGAGGGTACGAGCAGTACTTC
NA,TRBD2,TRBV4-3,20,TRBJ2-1,CASSQDRGTSGGASRNEQFF,TGCGCCAGCAGCCAAGATCGGGGGACTAGCGGGGGGGCCTCGAGGAATGAGCAGTTCTTC
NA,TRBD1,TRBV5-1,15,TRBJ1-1,CASSFRTGTDSEAFF,TGCGCCAGCAGCTTTAGGACAGGGACCGATTCTGAAGCTTTCTTT
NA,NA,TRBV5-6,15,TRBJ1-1,CASSLDTGSNTEAFF,TGTGCCAGCAGCTTGGACACGGGTTCGAACACTGAAGCTTTCTTT
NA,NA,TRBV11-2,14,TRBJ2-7,CASSLGGMVLRQYF,TGTGCCAGCAGCTTAGGAGGAATGGTTCTGAGGCAGTACTTC
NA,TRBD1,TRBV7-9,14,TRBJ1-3,CASSSTGAGNTIYF,TGTGCCAGCAGCTCAACAGGGGCTGGAAACACCATATATTTT
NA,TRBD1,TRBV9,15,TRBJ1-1,CASSVADRDDTEAFF,TGTGCCAGCAGCGTAGCGGACAGGGACGACACTGAAGCTTTCTTT